A selection of T cell receptor beta chains follows, all from one sample in a study of shared clonotypes between healthy human individuals. TCRdb keeps only in-frame clones here, not all; method: immunoSEQ multiplex PCR. The table lists 2,500,000 or so clones, around 93% of them singletons, with around 0.38% in the top ten. The sequenced material came from naive CD4+ T cells from PBMCs. These receptors all stem from a man aged 18 to 35 in good health. Some clones in this sample may be carry-over from other donors' samples. Each CDR3 is given with its conserved first and last residue. A D gene is named only where the DNA matches it firmly. The size field is filled for only some rows; it gives once, few, many or a size class.

D: NA; size: once; J: TRBJ1-5; V: TRBV6-4; CDR3: CASSDSWTETFDQPQHF; DNA: TGTGCCAGCAGTGACTCCTGGACAGAAACGTTCGATCAGCCCCAGCATTTT
D: NA; size: NA; J: TRBJ1-1; V: TRBV30; CDR3: CAWSVRYTMNTEAFF; DNA: TGTGCCTGGAGTGTACGGTATACGATGAACACTGAAGCTTTCTTT
D: NA; size: NA; J: TRBJ2-7; V: TRBV11-1; CDR3: CASSPGPYEQYF; DNA: TGTGCCAGCAGTCCAGGCCCCTACGAGCAGTACTTC
D: TRBD1; size: NA; J: TRBJ1-1; V: TRBV29-1; CDR3: CSVEVVVGTGVNTEAFF; DNA: TGCAGCGTTGAAGTTGTGGTCGGGACAGGGGTGAACACTGAAGCTTTCTTT
D: NA; size: once; J: TRBJ2-5; V: TRBV29-1; CDR3: CSVGAGSETQYF; DNA: TGCAGCGTGGGGGCGGGCAGCGAGACCCAGTACTTC
D: NA; size: NA; J: TRBJ2-1; V: TRBV7-3; CDR3: CASSRASGTDYNEQFF; DNA: TGTGCCAGCAGCCGGGCTTCGGGTACCGATTACAATGAGCAGTTCTTC
D: NA; size: NA; J: TRBJ1-2; V: TRBV30; CDR3: CAWSKARLGYTF; DNA: TGTGCCTGGAGCAAAGCCCGATTAGGCTACACCTTC
D: NA; size: once; J: TRBJ1-1; V: TRBV2; CDR3: CASTDFGRKHTEAFF; DNA: TGTGCCAGCACCGACTTTGGCAGGAAACACACTGAAGCTTTCTTT
D: NA; size: NA; J: TRBJ2-7; V: TRBV7-9; CDR3: CASSFSTGYEQYF; DNA: TGTGCCAGCAGCTTTTCGACTGGCTACGAGCAGTACTTC
D: NA; size: once; J: TRBJ2-7; V: TRBV27; CDR3: CASSRFVARSTYEQYF; DNA: TGTGCCAGCAGTCGGTTTGTTGCGAGATCAACCTACGAGCAGTACTTC
D: TRBD1; size: NA; J: TRBJ1-1; V: TRBV5-1; CDR3: CASSPDRGHTEAFF; DNA: TGCGCCAGCAGCCCGGACAGGGGGCACACTGAAGCTTTCTTT
D: TRBD2; size: NA; J: TRBJ2-7; V: TRBV7-6; CDR3: CASSLVGSRGGEQYF; DNA: TGTGCCAGCAGCTTAGTAGGGAGCCGCGGGGGCGAGCAGTACTTC
D: TRBD2; size: NA; J: TRBJ2-2; V: TRBV18; CDR3: CASSPPSTGGLFF; DNA: TGTGCCAGCTCACCCCCAAGCACGGGGGGACTGTTTTTT
D: TRBD2; size: NA; J: TRBJ2-1; V: TRBV5-1; CDR3: CASSLGTSGGYNEQFF; DNA: TGCGCCAGCAGCTTGGGGACTAGCGGGGGATACAATGAGCAGTTCTTC
D: TRBD1; size: NA; J: TRBJ1-6; V: TRBV30; CDR3: CACKDREDLNQPPLHF; DNA: TGTGCCTGTAAAGACAGGGAAGATCTAAACCAGCCCCCCCTCCACTTT
D: NA; size: NA; J: TRBJ2-3; V: TRBV28; CDR3: CASSSSSVGTDTQYF; DNA: TGTGCCAGCAGTTCCTCCAGCGTCGGCACAGATACGCAGTATTTT
D: NA; size: few; J: TRBJ1-4; V: TRBV6-1; CDR3: CASTGFGNEKLFF; DNA: TGTGCCAGCACAGGATTTGGTAATGAAAAACTGTTTTTT
D: NA; size: NA; J: TRBJ1-3; V: TRBV7-9; CDR3: CASRRDGNSGNTIYF; DNA: TGTGCCAGCCGACGGGACGGAAACTCTGGAAACACCATATATTTT
D: NA; size: NA; J: TRBJ2-3; V: TRBV28; CDR3: CASSSRDLEGTQYF; DNA: TGTGCCAGCAGTTCCCGGGACCTCGAGGGTACGCAGTATTTT
D: TRBD1; size: once; J: TRBJ2-5; V: TRBV4-3; CDR3: CASSFRQGEGETQYF; DNA: TGCGCCAGCAGCTTCCGACAGGGCGAGGGTGAGACCCAGTACTTC
D: TRBD1; size: NA; J: TRBJ1-4; V: TRBV19; CDR3: CASSRKPDRVGEKLFF; DNA: TGTGCCAGTAGCCGCAAGCCCGACAGGGTCGGTGAAAAACTGTTTTTT
D: NA; size: NA; J: TRBJ1-4; V: TRBV28; CDR3: CASSLRYNSNEKLFF; DNA: TGTGCCAGCAGTTTACGTTACAATTCTAATGAAAAACTGTTTTTT
D: NA; size: NA; J: TRBJ2-1; V: TRBV7-9; CDR3: CASSPQSREGQFF; DNA: TGTGCCAGCAGCCCGCAAAGCCGGGAAGGGCAGTTCTTC
D: TRBD1; size: NA; J: TRBJ1-1; V: TRBV6-4; CDR3: CASTRDRGVTEAFF; DNA: TGTGCCAGCACACGAGACAGGGGGGTAACTGAAGCTTTCTTT
D: NA; size: NA; J: TRBJ2-7; V: TRBV5-1; CDR3: CASSSTGEPYEQYF; DNA: TGCGCCAGCAGCTCTACTGGCGAACCCTACGAGCAGTACTTC
D: NA; size: NA; J: TRBJ1-1; V: TRBV18; CDR3: CASSPPSGQGTEAFF; DNA: TGTGCCAGCTCACCACCCTCGGGTCAAGGCACTGAAGCTTTCTTT
D: NA; size: once; J: TRBJ2-5; V: TRBV28; CDR3: CASRDTQQETQYF; DNA: TGTGCCAGCAGGGACACACAGCAAGAGACCCAGTACTTC
D: NA; size: NA; J: TRBJ1-5; V: TRBV5-1; CDR3: CASSLEAGVQPQHF; DNA: TGCGCCAGCAGCTTGGAGGCGGGAGTTCAGCCCCAGCATTTT
D: TRBD2; size: NA; J: TRBJ2-1; V: TRBV2; CDR3: CASRSGTGSYNEQFF; DNA: TGTGCCAGCAGGAGCGGGACCGGCTCCTACAATGAGCAGTTCTTC
D: NA; size: few; J: TRBJ1-5; V: TRBV15; CDR3: CATSRESDQPQHF; DNA: TGTGCCACCAGCAGAGAAAGCGATCAGCCCCAGCATTTT
D: TRBD1; size: NA; J: TRBJ1-4; V: TRBV5-1; CDR3: CASSQRGGATNEKLFF; DNA: TGCGCCAGCAGCCAACGAGGGGGCGCAACTAATGAAAAACTGTTTTTT
D: NA; size: NA; J: TRBJ1-5; V: TRBV28; CDR3: CASRRLSNQPQHF; DNA: TGTGCCAGCAGGCGGCTTAGCAATCAGCCCCAGCATTTT
D: NA; size: NA; J: TRBJ1-2; V: TRBV11-1; CDR3: CASSFSAGGAYGYTF; DNA: TGTGCCAGCAGCTTTTCAGCAGGAGGGGCCTATGGCTACACCTTC
D: TRBD1; size: NA; J: TRBJ1-5; V: TRBV2; CDR3: CASSEYRGSNQPQHF; DNA: TGTGCCAGCAGTGAATACAGGGGCTCCAATCAGCCCCAGCATTTT
D: TRBD2; size: NA; J: TRBJ2-3; V: TRBV19; CDR3: CASSILNSAGGADTQYF; DNA: TGTGCCAGTAGTATATTGAATTCGGCGGGAGGAGCAGATACGCAGTATTTT
D: TRBD2; size: NA; J: TRBJ2-3; V: TRBV10-3; CDR3: CAITAGGGTDTQYF; DNA: TGTGCCATCACCGCGGGAGGGGGTACAGATACGCAGTATTTT